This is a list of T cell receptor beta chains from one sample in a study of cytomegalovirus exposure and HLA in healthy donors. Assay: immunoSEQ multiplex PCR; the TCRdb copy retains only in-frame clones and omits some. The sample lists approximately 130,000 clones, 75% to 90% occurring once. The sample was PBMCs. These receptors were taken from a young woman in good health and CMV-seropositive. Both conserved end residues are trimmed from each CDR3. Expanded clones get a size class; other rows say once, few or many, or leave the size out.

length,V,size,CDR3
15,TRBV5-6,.,ASSEPRTGRGKDGYT
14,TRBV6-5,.,ASSSYSQTYQETQY
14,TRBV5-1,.,ASSLDLTYQGEKLF
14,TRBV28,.,ASISPGPSGANVLT
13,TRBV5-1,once,ASSLGDRPQETQY
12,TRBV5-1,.,ASSFGTPNTEAF
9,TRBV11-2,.,ASSQYGIQY
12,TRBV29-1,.,SVRDRGPGDTQY
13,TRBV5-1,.,ASSLESSGGGEQF
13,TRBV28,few,ASSLAGLTNEKLF
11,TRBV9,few,ASSVEGADTQY
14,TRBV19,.,ASSAQTRQGSYEQY